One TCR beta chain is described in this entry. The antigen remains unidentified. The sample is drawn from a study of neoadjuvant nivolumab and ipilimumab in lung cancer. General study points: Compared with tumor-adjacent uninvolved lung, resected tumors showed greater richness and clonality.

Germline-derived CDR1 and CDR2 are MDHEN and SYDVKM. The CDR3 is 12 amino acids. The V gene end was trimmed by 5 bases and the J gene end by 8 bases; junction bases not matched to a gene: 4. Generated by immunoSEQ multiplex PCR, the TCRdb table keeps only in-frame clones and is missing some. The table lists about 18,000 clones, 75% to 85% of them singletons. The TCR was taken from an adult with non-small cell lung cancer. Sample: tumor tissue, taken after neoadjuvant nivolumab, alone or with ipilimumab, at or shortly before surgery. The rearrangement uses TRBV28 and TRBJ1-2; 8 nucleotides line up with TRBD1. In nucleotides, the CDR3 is TGTGCCAGCAGTCCGGACAGGGACGGCTACACCTTC. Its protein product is CASSPDRDGYTF.